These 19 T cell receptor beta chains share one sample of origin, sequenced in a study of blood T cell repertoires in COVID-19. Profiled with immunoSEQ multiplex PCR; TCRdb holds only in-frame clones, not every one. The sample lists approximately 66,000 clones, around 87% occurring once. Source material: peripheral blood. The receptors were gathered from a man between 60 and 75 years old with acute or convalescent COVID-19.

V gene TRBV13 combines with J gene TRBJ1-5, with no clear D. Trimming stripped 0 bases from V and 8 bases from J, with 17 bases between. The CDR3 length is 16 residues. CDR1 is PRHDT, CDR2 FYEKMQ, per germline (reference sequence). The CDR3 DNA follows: TGTGCCAGCAGCTTAGGACCCCCCGGTGGTTCAAAGCCCCAGCATTTT. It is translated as CASSLGPPGGSKPQHF.

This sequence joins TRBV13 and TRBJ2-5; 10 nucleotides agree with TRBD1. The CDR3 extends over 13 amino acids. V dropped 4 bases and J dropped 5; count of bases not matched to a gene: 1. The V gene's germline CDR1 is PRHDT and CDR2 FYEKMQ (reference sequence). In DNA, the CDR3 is TGTGCCAGCAGCTCGGGACAGGGGGAGACCCAGTACTTC. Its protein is CASSSGQGETQYF.

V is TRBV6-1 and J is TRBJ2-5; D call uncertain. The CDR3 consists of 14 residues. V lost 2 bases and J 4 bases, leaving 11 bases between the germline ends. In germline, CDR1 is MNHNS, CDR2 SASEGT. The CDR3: CASSEQTFLETQYF. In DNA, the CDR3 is TGTGCCAGCAGTGAACAAACTTTTTTAGAGACCCAGTACTTC.

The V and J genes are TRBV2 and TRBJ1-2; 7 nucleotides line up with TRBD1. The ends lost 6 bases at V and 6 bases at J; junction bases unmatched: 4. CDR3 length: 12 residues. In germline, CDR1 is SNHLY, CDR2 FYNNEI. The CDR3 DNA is TGTGCCAGCAGATGGACAGGCAATGGCTACACCTTC. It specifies CASRWTGNGYTF.

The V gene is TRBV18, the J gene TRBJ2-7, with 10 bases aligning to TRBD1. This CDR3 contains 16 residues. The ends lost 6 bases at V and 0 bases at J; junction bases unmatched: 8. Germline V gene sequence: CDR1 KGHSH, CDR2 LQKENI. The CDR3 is CASSDRGRGNSYEQYF. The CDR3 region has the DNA TGTGCCAGCTCGGACAGGGGGAGGGGGAACTCCTACGAGCAGTACTTC. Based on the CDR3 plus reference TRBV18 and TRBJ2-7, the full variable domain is NAGVMQNPRHLVRRRGQEARLRCSPMKGHSHVYWYRQLPEEGLKFMVYLQKENIIDESGMPKERFSAEFPKEGPSILRIQQVVRGDSAAYFCASSDRGRGNSYEQYFGPGTRLTVT.

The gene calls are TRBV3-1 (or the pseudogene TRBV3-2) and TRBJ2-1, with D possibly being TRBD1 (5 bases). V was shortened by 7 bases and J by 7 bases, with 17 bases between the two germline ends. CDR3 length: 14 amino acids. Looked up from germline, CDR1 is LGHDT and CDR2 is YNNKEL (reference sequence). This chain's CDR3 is CASNHDLTVNEQFF. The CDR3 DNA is TGTGCCAGCAACCATGACTTGACAGTGAATGAGCAGTTCTTC.

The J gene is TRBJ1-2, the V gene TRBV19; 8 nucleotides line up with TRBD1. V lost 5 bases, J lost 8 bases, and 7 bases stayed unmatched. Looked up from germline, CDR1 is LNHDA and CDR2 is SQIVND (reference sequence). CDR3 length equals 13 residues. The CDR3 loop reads CASSPDRGGGYTF. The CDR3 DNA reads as TGTGCCAGTAGTCCTGACAGGGGAGGCGGCTACACCTTC.

The CDR3 DNA is TGTGCCAGCAGCTTGCGTCTGGACAGGGGCAGATCATGGTATGGCTACACCTTC. Translated: CASSLRLDRGRSWYGYTF. The chain joins TRBV5-8 to TRBJ1-2, with 9 bases matching TRBD1. The CDR3 is made up of 18 amino acids. Losses at the gene ends were 1 base for V and 5 bases for J; bases not matched to a gene: 15. Germline loops: CDR1 SGHTS, CDR2 YDEGEE.

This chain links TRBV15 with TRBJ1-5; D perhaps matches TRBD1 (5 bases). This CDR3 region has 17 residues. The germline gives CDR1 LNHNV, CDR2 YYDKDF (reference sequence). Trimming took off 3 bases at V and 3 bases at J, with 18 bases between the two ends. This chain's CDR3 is CATSRHGRAGLNQPQHF. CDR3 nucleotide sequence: TGTGCCACCAGCAGGCACGGCAGGGCAGGCCTCAATCAGCCCCAGCATTTT.

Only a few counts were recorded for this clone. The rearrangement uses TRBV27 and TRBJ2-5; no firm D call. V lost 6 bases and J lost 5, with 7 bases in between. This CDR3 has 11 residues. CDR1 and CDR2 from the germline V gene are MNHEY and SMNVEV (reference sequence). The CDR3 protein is CASRAGETQYF. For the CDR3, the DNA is TGTGCCAGCAGGGCCGGGGAGACCCAGTACTTC.

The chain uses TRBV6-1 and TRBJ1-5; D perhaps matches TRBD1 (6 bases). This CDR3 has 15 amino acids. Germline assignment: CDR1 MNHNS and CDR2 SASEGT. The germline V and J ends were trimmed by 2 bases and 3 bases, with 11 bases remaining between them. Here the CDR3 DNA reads TGTGCCAGCAGTGAATCGGGACAAAACAATCAGCCCCAGCATTTT. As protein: CASSESGQNNQPQHF.

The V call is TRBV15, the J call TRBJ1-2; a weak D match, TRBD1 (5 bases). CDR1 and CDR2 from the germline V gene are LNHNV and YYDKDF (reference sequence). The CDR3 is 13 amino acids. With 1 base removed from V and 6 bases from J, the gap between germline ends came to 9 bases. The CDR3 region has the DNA TGTGCCACCAGCAGAGCCAGGGTGGATGGCTACACCTTC. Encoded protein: CATSRARVDGYTF. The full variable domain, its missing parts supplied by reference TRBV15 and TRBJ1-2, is DAMVIQNPRYQVTQFGKPVTLSCSQTLNHNVMYWYQQKSSQAPKLLFHYYDKDFNNEADTPDNFQSRRPNTSFCFLDIRSPGLGDTAMYLCATSRARVDGYTFGSGTRLTVV.

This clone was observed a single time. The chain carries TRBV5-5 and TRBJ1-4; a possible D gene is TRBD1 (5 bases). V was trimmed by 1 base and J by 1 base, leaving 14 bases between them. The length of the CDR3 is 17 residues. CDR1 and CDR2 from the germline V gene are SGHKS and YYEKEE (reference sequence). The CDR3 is CASSLTGSMGTNEKLFF. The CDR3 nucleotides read TGTGCCAGCAGCTTGACAGGAAGCATGGGAACTAATGAAAAACTGTTTTTT.

Written as DNA, the CDR3 is TGTGCCAGTAGTATGGACAGGGACCAGCCCCAGCATTTT. Translated: CASSMDRDQPQHF. V gene TRBV19 combines with J gene TRBJ1-5, with 8 bases that match TRBD1. The CDR3 extends over 13 amino acids. The germline CDR1 and CDR2 sequences are LNHDA and SQIVND (reference sequence). The V segment lost 3 bases and the J segment 7 bases; nucleotides outside the gene matches: 2.

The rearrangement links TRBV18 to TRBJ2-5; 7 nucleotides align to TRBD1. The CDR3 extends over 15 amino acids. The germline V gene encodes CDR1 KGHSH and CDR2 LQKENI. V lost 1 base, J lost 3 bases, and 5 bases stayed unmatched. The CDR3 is CASSPRGTDKETQYF. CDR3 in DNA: TGTGCCAGCTCACCACGGGGGACAGACAAAGAGACCCAGTACTTC.

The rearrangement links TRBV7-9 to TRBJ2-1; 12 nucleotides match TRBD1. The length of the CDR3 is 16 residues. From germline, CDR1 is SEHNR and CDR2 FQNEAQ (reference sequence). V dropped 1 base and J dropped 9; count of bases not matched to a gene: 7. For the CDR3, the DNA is TGTGCCAGCAGCTTAGTAGGGGACAGGGGGCCCGGTGAGCAGTTCTTC. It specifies CASSLVGDRGPGEQFF.

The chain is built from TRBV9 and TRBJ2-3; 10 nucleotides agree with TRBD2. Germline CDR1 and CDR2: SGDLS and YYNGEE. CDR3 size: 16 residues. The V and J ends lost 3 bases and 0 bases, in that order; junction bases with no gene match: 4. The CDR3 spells CASSEGLAPSTDTQYF. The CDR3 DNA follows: TGTGCCAGCAGCGAGGGACTAGCGCCTAGCACAGATACGCAGTATTTT.

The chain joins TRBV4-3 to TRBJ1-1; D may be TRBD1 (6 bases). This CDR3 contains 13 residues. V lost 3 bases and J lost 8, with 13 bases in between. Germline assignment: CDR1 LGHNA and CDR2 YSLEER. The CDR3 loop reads CASSHSRQAEAFF. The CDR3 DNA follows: TGCGCCAGCAGCCATTCCCGACAGGCAGAAGCTTTCTTT.

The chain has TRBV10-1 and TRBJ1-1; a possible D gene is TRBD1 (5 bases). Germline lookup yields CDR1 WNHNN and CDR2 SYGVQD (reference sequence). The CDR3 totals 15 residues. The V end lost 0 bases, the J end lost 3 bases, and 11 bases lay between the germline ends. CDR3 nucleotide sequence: TGCGCCAGCAGTGAGTCCAGGGCGGCGGACACTGAAGCTTTCTTT. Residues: CASSESRAADTEAFF.